Following are 20 T cell receptor beta chains from one sample sequenced in a study of blood T cell repertoires in COVID-19. Clones were read by immunoSEQ multiplex PCR, and TCRdb kept only the in-frame ones, dropping some. The table lists 75,000 to 80,000 clones, just over 85% of them singletons, with 45% in the top ten. Sequenced material: peripheral blood. The receptors were sampled from a human donor in a cohort sampled during active COVID-19.

The chain has TRBV5-1 and TRBJ2-7; D not resolved. CDR1 is SGHRS and CDR2 is YFSETQ in the germline V gene. The CDR3 loop spans 13 amino acids. V was shortened by 0 bases and J by 5 bases, with 9 bases between the two germline ends. The chain's CDR3 is CASSLGLLNEQYF. The DNA for the CDR3 is TGCGCCAGCAGCTTGGGTCTATTGAACGAGCAGTACTTC.

The chain links TRBV2 to TRBJ1-5, with D possibly matching TRBD1 (6 bases). Germline CDR1 SNHLY, CDR2 FYNNEI. The ends were cut back, 7 bases at V and 1 base at J, with 8 bases in the middle. This CDR3 has 13 residues. The CDR3 coding sequence is TGTGCCAGCAACAGGGAGAGCAATCAGCCCCAGCATTTT. It codes for CASNRESNQPQHF.

CDR3 in amino acids: CASSPLAGGLGDTQYF. Written as DNA, the CDR3 is TGTGCCAGCAGCCCCCTGGCGGGGGGATTAGGAGATACGCAGTATTTT. The V call is TRBV5-5, the J call TRBJ2-3, with 8 positions matching TRBD2. The CDR3 is 16 residues long. In germline, CDR1 is SGHKS, CDR2 YYEKEE (reference sequence). V gave up 4 bases and J gave up 5 bases; unmatched junction bases: 12.

V usage is TRBV29-1 and J usage is TRBJ1-1; 9 bases are a match to TRBD1. The CDR3 totals 12 residues. J was trimmed by 5 bases and V by 7 bases; bases with no gene match: 5. Germline CDR1 SQVTM, CDR2 ANQGSEA. The CDR3, as DNA: TGCAGCGCCCCAGGACAGGGGACTGAAGCTTTCTTT. Translation gives CSAPGQGTEAFF.

This chain connects TRBV5-1 to TRBJ2-5; possibly TRBD1 for D (6 bases). V was trimmed by 1 base and J by 4 bases, leaving 8 bases between them. This CDR3 comprises 13 residues. Germline assignment: CDR1 SGHRS and CDR2 YFSETQ. CDR3 region: CASSLLQGETQYF. The CDR3 DNA follows: TGCGCCAGCAGCTTGTTACAGGGAGAGACCCAGTACTTC.

The chain links TRBV2 to TRBJ2-7, with D maybe TRBD1 (6 bases). V was clipped by 4 bases and J by 9 bases, with 25 bases between them. In germline, CDR1 is SNHLY, CDR2 FYNNEI. CDR3 length: 16 amino acids. CDR3 amino acids: CASSAGKQVQGTWQYF. As DNA, the CDR3 is TGTGCCAGCAGTGCGGGGAAACAGGTACAGGGAACCTGGCAGTACTTC.

V and J are TRBV7-2 and TRBJ2-3; the match to TRBD2 covers 11 bases. Germline trimming cut 6 bases from V and 2 bases from J; bases unmatched to any gene: 7. Germline loops: CDR1 SGHTA, CDR2 FQGNSA. The CDR3 is 16 amino acids. The DNA for the CDR3 is TGTGCCAGCAGGCAAACTAGCGGGGGCTTCACAGATACGCAGTATTTT. It yields the protein CASRQTSGGFTDTQYF.

This chain links TRBV15 with TRBJ1-1; D may be TRBD1 (5 bases). CDR3 length: 15 amino acids. The germline gives CDR1 LNHNV, CDR2 YYDKDF (reference sequence). The V end was cut by 3 bases, the J end by 1 base, with 12 bases between. DNA of the CDR3: TGTGCCACCAGCAGGGATGTTGGGGCGAACACTGAAGCTTTCTTT. Protein product: CATSRDVGANTEAFF.

This chain connects TRBV2 to TRBJ2-1; 10 nucleotides align to TRBD2. CDR3 size: 15 residues. With V trimmed by 5 bases and J by 4 bases, 5 bases remained unmatched. Germline CDR1 and CDR2: SNHLY and FYNNEI. The CDR3 nucleotides read TGTGCCAGCAGTACCGGGACTAGCGTGTACAATGAGCAGTTCTTC. It is translated as CASSTGTSVYNEQFF.

J is TRBJ2-5 and V is TRBV24-1, with 7 bases fitting TRBD2. This CDR3 spans 13 amino acids. The V gene end was trimmed by 7 bases and the J gene end by 2 bases; junction bases not matched to a gene: 3. The germline V gene encodes CDR1 KGHDR and CDR2 SFDVKD. CDR3 in DNA: TGTGCCACCAGCACTAGCGCGCAAGAGACCCAGTACTTC. Its translation is CATSTSAQETQYF.

V usage is TRBV28 and J usage is TRBJ2-7, with TRBD1 matching 10 bases. The CDR3 has 14 residues. Trimming cost V 8 bases and J 6 bases; bases outside gene matches: 10. Germline V gene lookup returns CDR1 MDHEN and CDR2 SYDVKM. CDR3 coding DNA: TGTGCCAGCGAGGACAGGGGGTGGGGGAGCGAGCAGTACTTC. Protein product: CASEDRGWGSEQYF.

J is TRBJ1-3 and V is TRBV20-1; D ambiguous. The CDR3 extends over 14 amino acids. CDR1 is DFQATT and CDR2 is SNEGSKA in the germline V gene (reference sequence). Deletions cut 3 bases from V and 0 bases from J, with 9 bases between. The CDR3: CSASDPISGNTIYF. DNA for the CDR3: TGCAGTGCTAGTGATCCTATCTCTGGAAACACCATATATTTT.

The chain joins TRBV6-6 to TRBJ1-6; D may be TRBD1 (5 bases). Trimming removed 6 bases at V and 6 bases at J, with 15 bases between. Germline CDR1 reads MNHNY; CDR2 reads SVGAGI (reference sequence). This CDR3 is built from 15 residues. For the CDR3, the DNA is TGTGCCAGCAGCCCCGTGGGGGGAGGTAATTCACCCCTCCACTTT. The encoded protein is CASSPVGGGNSPLHF.

This sequence joins TRBV27 and TRBJ1-5; possibly TRBD1 for D (6 bases). Germline lookup yields CDR1 MNHEY and CDR2 SMNVEV (reference sequence). The CDR3 spans 15 residues. V shed 2 bases and J shed 7 bases, with 15 bases lying between them. DNA for the CDR3: TGTGCCAGCAGTTTACGGGGCCAGGGGAGACAGCCCCAGCATTTT. This translates into CASSLRGQGRQPQHF.

The CDR3 DNA reads TGTGCCAGCAGCCTCGGTTACGGTGAAGCTTTCTTT. Its translation is CASSLGYGEAFF. The chain has TRBV11-3 and TRBJ1-1; D gene ambiguous. The germline gives CDR1 SGHNT, CDR2 YENEEA. V lost 5 bases to trimming and J lost 7 bases, with 11 bases between them. This CDR3 spans 12 amino acids.

V gene TRBV6-2 or TRBV6-3 combines with J gene TRBJ2-1; D may be TRBD1 (6 bases). CDR3 length: 13 amino acids. Per the germline V gene, CDR1 is MNHEY and CDR2 is SVGEGT. V gave up 6 bases and J gave up 3 bases, with 9 bases separating them. The CDR3 DNA is TGTGCCAGCAGCGTGGACAGCTACAATGAGCAGTTCTTC. It translates to CASSVDSYNEQFF.

The J gene is TRBJ1-2, the V gene TRBV21-1; no DNA check was done on the table's D call, TRBD1. TRBV21-1 is a pseudogene segment. The CDR3 runs 17 residues. In nucleotides, the CDR3 is TGTGCCAGCAGCAAAGTCACCGGACAGGGGAGTAACTATGGCTACACCTTC. This sequence encodes CASSKVTGQGSNYGYTF.

The chain carries TRBV7-9 and TRBJ2-1; 9 bases map to TRBD2. CDR1 SEHNR and CDR2 FQNEAQ come from the germline V gene (reference sequence). The V segment lost 3 bases and the J segment 2 bases; nucleotides outside the gene matches: 8. This CDR3 is 17 amino acids long. The CDR3 reads CASSLEQTSGTYNEQFF. The DNA for the CDR3 is TGTGCCAGCAGCTTGGAACAGACTAGCGGAACCTACAATGAGCAGTTCTTC.

This clone turned up a few times. The gene calls are TRBV9 and TRBJ2-1, with 8 bases that match TRBD2. The junction had 15 bases not matched to a gene; V was cut back by 3 bases and J by 4 bases. Germline-derived CDR1 and CDR2 are SGDLS and YYNGEE. The CDR3 length is 18 residues. CDR3 bases: TGTGCCAGCAGCGCACTTAATCAGAGACTAGCGCAGTACAATGAGCAGTTCTTC. Protein: CASSALNQRLAQYNEQFF.

The J gene is TRBJ2-3, the V gene TRBV5-1; 9 bases line up with TRBD2. This CDR3 comprises 14 residues. The V and J ends lost 4 bases and 5 bases, in that order; junction bases with no gene match: 5. Germline CDR1 reads SGHRS; CDR2 reads YFSETQ. CDR3 sequence (DNA): TGCGCCAGCAGCCTGCGGACTAGCGAAGATACGCAGTATTTT. Protein product: CASSLRTSEDTQYF.